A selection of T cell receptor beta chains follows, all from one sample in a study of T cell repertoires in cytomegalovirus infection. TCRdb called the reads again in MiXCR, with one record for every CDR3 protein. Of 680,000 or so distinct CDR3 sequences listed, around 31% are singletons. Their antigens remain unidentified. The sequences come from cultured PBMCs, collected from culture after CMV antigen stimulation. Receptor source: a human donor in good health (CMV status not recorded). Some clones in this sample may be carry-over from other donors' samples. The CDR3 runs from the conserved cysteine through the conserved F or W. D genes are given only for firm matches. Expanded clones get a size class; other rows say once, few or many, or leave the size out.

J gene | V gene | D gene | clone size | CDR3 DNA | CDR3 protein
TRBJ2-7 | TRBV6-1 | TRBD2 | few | TGTGCCAGCAAGGACCACCGGGGAGCGGGGGGCTCCTACGAGCAGTACTTC | CASKDHRGAGGSYEQYF
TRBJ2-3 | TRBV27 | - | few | TGTGCCAGCAGTTTAAGGGTGGCTAGCACAGATACGCAGTATTTT | CASSLRVASTDTQYF
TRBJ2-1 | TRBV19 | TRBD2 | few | TGTGCCAGTAGTCACGGACTAGCGGGAGTGTCCCCCAATGAGCAGTTCTTC | CASSHGLAGVSPNEQFF
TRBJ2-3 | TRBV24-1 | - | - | TGTGCCACCAGTGATGCAGATACGCAGTATTTT | CATSDADTQYF
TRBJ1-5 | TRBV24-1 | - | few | TGTGCCACCAGTGATCCTTCTGGTGATCAGCCCCAGCATTTT | CATSDPSGDQPQHF
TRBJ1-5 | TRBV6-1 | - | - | TGTGCCAGCAGTGGGGAGGCAAATCAGCCCCAGCATTTT | CASSGEANQPQHF
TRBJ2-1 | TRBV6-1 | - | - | TGTGCCGGCGGGCGGGGTTGGAATGAGCAGTTCTTC | CAGGRGWNEQFF
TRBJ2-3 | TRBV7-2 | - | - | TGTGCCAGCAGCGGAAGGTCAGGGGGCACAGATACGCAGTATTTT | CASSGRSGGTDTQYF
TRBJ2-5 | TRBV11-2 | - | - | TGTGCCAGCAGCGGGGGGACCACACAAGAGACCCAGTACTTC | CASSGGTTQETQYF
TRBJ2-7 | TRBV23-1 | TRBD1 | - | TGCGCCAGCAGTCAATTCCCCTACCGGGACAGGGCATCAAACGAGCAGTACTTC | CASSQFPYRDRASNEQYF
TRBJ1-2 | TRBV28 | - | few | TGTGCCAGCACACTTGGACAGCAGTACTATGGCTACACCTTC | CASTLGQQYYGYTF
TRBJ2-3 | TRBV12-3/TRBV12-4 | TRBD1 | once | TGTGCCAGCATCGCCGGGACAGGAGGCACAGATACGCAGTATTTT | CASIAGTGGTDTQYF
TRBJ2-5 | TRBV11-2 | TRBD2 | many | TGTGCCAGCAGCTTAGTTCTAGCGGGGGGAGAGACCCAGTACTTC | CASSLVLAGGETQYF
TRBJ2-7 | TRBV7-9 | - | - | TGTGCCAGCAGCTTTCCAGACTCGGACAGCTACGAGCAGTACTTC | CASSFPDSDSYEQYF
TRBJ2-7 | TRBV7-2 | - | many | TGTGCCAGCAGCTTTCGGAGTTGGTACGAGCAGTACTTC | CASSFRSWYEQYF
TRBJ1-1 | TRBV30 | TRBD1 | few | TGTGCCTGGAGCCGTCCCGGGACAGGGGCTCGGAACACTGAAGCTTTCTTT | CAWSRPGTGARNTEAFF
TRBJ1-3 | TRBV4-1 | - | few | TGCGCCAGCAGCCGCGATCGACACGAGGGAAACACCATATATTTT | CASSRDRHEGNTIYF
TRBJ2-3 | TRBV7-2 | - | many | TGTGCCAGCAGCTTACTCCGCGGTAATACGCAGTATTTT | CASSLLRGNTQYF
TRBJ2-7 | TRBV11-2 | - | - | TGTGCCAGCAGCTTAAGGGGGGGCGCGCACGAGCAGTGCTTC | CASSLRGGAHEQCF
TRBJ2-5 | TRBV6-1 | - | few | TGTGCCAGCAAACTAGGGTGGCAAGAGACCCAGTACTTC | CASKLGWQETQYF
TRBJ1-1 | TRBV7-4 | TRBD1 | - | TGTGCCAGCAGCGCACAGGGGGGCGCTGAAGCTTTCTTT | CASSAQGGAEAFF
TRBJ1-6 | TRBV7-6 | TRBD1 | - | TGTGCCAGCAGCTTAGCGGGACAGGCTAATTCACCCCTCCACTTT | CASSLAGQANSPLHF
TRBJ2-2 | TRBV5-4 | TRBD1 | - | TGTGCCAGCAGCTCGGCCGGGACAGGGGCCACCGGGGAGCTGTTTTTT | CASSSAGTGATGELFF
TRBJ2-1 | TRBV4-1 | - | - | TGCGCCAGCAGCCAAGCCTTGGGTAGAGGGCCTGAGCAGTTCTTC | CASSQALGRGPEQFF
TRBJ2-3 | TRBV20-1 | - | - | TGCAGTGCACCGAATAGCGCCAGCACAGATACGCAGTATTTT | CSAPNSASTDTQYF
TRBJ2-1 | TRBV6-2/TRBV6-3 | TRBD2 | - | TGTGCCAGCAGTAAGACGGGACTAGCCGATGAGCAGTTCTTC | CASSKTGLADEQFF
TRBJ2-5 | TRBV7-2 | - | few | TGTGCCAGCAGCTATATTGGCGAAGAGACCCAGTACTTC | CASSYIGEETQYF
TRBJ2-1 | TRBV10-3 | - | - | TGTGCCATCAGTGAGTTGATGCAGGCCAACAATGAGCAGTTCTTC | CAISELMQANNEQFF
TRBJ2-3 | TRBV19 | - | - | TGTGCCAGTAGATATACTAGCACAGATACGCAGTATTTT | CASRYTSTDTQYF
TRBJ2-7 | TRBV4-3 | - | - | TGCGCCAGCAGCCAAGATGTTGGCGACTACGAGCAGTACTTC | CASSQDVGDYEQYF
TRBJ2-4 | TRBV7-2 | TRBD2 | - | TGTGCCAGCAGCTTAGCCCCCGGCGGGAGAGTAAAAAACATTCAGTACTTC | CASSLAPGGRVKNIQYF
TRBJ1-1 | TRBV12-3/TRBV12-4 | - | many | TGTGCCAGCAGGGAAGGGACTGAAGCTTTCTTT | CASREGTEAFF
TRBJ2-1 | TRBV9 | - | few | TGTGCCAGCAGCCCCCACGGCGGGGGCCATGAGCAGTTCTTC | CASSPHGGGHEQFF
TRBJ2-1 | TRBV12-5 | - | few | TGTGCTAGTGGTTCGAACTGGGGATGGCAGTTCTTC | CASGSNWGWQFF
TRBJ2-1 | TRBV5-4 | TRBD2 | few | TGTGCCAGCAGCTCCTATAGCGGGAGCTCCTACAATGAGCAGTTCTTC | CASSSYSGSSYNEQFF
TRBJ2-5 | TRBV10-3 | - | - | TGTGCCATCAGTGAGGCCCGGGGTGGGGAGACCCAGTACTTC | CAISEARGGETQYF
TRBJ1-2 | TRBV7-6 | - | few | TGTGCCAGCAGCTTAGCCGGACAGATTAACTATGGCTACACCTTC | CASSLAGQINYGYTF
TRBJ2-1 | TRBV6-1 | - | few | TGTGCCAGCACCAAACGGGGCATCGATGAGCAGTTCTTC | CASTKRGIDEQFF
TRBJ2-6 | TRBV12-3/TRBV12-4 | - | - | TGTGCCAGCAGTTCCCCCCTTGGCGTTGGGGCCAACGTCCTGACTTTC | CASSSPLGVGANVLTF
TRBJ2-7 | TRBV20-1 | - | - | TGCAGTGCTAGAAGGATAGCGGACTCTAGGGAGCAGTACTTC | CSARRIADSREQYF
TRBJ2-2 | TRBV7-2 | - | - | TGTGCCAGCAGCTTAGTGGGGGCAGGGTACACCGGGGAGCTGTTTTTT | CASSLVGAGYTGELFF
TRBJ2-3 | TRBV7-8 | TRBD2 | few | TGTGCCAGCAGCCGGACTAGGGCAGATACGCAGTATTTT | CASSRTRADTQYF
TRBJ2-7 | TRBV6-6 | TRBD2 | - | TGTGCCAGCAGGATAGCGGGATCCTACGAGCAGTACTTC | CASRIAGSYEQYF
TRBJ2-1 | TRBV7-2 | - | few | TGTGCCAGCAGCTTAGTTTCCAGTGCAAGCCCCAATGAGCAGTTCTTC | CASSLVSSASPNEQFF
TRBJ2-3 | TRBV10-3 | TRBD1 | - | TGTGCCATCAGTGAGGGGACAGGTGTCTCGACGGGTGTAGATACGCAGTATTTT | CAISEGTGVSTGVDTQYF
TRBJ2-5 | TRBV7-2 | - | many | TGTGCCAGCAGCTTACGACTCCAATTGTCCCAGTACTTC | CASSLRLQLSQYF
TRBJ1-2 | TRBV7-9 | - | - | TGTGCCAGCAGCCATTATACTAAACAGGATAACTATGGCTACACCTTC | CASSHYTKQDNYGYTF
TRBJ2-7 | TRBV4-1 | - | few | TGCGCCAGCAGTTCGGGCTATAGGAGCTCCTACGAGCAGTACTTC | CASSSGYRSSYEQYF
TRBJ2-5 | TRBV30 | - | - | TGTGCCTGGAGTGTAGGCGGGAAAGAGACCCAGTACTTC | CAWSVGGKETQYF
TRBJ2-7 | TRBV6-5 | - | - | TGTGCCAGCAGTTACTCGCGACACTTCCGGCAGGGAGCCTACGAGCAGTACTTC | CASSYSRHFRQGAYEQYF
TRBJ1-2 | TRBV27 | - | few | TGTGCCAGCAGACTAACAGGCGAAAGCTATGGCTACACCTTC | CASRLTGESYGYTF
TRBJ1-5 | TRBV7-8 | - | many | TGTGCCAGCAGCTCGGGGCGCAGGTCTCCCAATCAGCCCCAGCATTTT | CASSSGRRSPNQPQHF
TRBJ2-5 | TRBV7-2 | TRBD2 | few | TGTGCCAGCAGCGCAAGGCGGACTAGCGGGAGGGGGGAGACCCAGTACTTC | CASSARRTSGRGETQYF
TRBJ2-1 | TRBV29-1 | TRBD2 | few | TGCAGCGTTGCTGGGGCACTAGCGGGAGGACCGGAGGGCAATGAGCAGTTCTTC | CSVAGALAGGPEGNEQFF
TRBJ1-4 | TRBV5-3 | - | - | TGTGCCAGCATAGGCCAGACCGGTGAAAAACTGTTTTTT | CASIGQTGEKLFF
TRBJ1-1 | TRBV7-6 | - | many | TGTGCCAGCAGCCAGAAAGGGGGGTTGAACACTGAAGCTTTCTTT | CASSQKGGLNTEAFF
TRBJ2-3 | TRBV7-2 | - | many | TGTGCCAGCAGCTTATCTCCCGCCGAGGATACGCAGTATTTT | CASSLSPAEDTQYF